This T cell receptor beta chain originates from a study of blood T cell repertoires in COVID-19. With V trimmed by 4 bases and J by 6 bases, 14 bases remained unmatched. The CDR3 runs 17 residues. Germline loops: CDR1 WSHSY, CDR2 SAAADI. Produced via immunoSEQ multiplex PCR; TCRdb's table is partial and in-frame only. The data show around 130,000 clones, under 85% seen once. The V gene is TRBV10-2, the J gene TRBJ2-7; 11 bases line up with TRBD2. The receptor was isolated from a woman in her fifties or sixties with acute or convalescent COVID-19. The material sequenced was peripheral blood. The CDR3 DNA follows: TGCGCCAGCAGTGGACAGGGAAATCGGACTAGCGGGTTCGAGCAGTACTTC. Translation: CASSGQGNRTSGFEQYF.